The next 12 T cell receptor beta chains were all read from a single sample in a study of graft-versus-host responses after intestinal transplantation. These TCRs are of unknown antigen specificity. Repertoires were generated with immunoSEQ multiplex PCR, while TCRdb's copy carries only in-frame clones and drops some. The sample records fewer than 130,000 clones, roughly 95% being singletons. The sequencing here drew on unstimulated CD8+ T cells sorted from spleen or lymph node cells, taken before intestinal transplant. The receptors originated from a human donor who received an intestinal transplant.

The rearrangement links TRBV7-8 to TRBJ2-5; D is undetermined. Germline values: CDR1 SGHVS, CDR2 FQNEAQ. The CDR3 totals 16 residues. With 2 bases removed from V and 5 bases from J, the gap between germline ends came to 18 bases. CDR3: CASSLPDGRSSETQYF. The CDR3 DNA is TGTGCCAGCAGCTTACCGGATGGTAGAAGTAGCGAGACCCAGTACTTC.

Concerning this clone: Other nucleotide sequences from this sample produce the same CDR3. The V and J genes are TRBV27 and TRBJ2-7; the D is unclear. The V gene's germline CDR1 is MNHEY and CDR2 SMNVEV (reference sequence). This CDR3 is built from 11 residues. V lost 2 bases, J lost 5 bases, and 4 bases lay in between. CDR3 sequence reads: CASSLGDEQYF. The CDR3 coding sequence is TGTGCCAGCAGTTTAGGCGACGAGCAGTACTTC.

The chain employs TRBV19 and TRBJ2-3; 7 positions agree with TRBD2. The CDR3 covers 16 residues. Trimming at V came to 1 base and at J to 0 bases, leaving 4 bases not matched to a gene. Germline V CDR1 and CDR2: LNHDA, SQIVND (reference sequence). This chain's CDR3 is CASSIGRAGSTDTQYF. The CDR3 DNA follows: TGTGCCAGTAGTATAGGTCGAGCGGGGAGCACAGATACGCAGTATTTT.

This rearrangement joins TRBV5-1 to TRBJ1-3; D is unresolved. V was trimmed by 4 bases and J by 4 bases, leaving 21 bases between them. The germline CDR1 and CDR2 sequences are SGHRS and YFSETQ. The CDR3 loop spans 17 amino acids. DNA for the CDR3: TGCGCCAGCAGCCTAGGGATAGTCCTAGCTGAAGGAAACACCATATATTTT. Its protein product is CASSLGIVLAEGNTIYF.

This clone was detected only a few times. The J gene is TRBJ2-7, the V gene TRBV28; D call uncertain. The CDR3 has 14 amino acids. Trimming took 5 bases from V and 3 from J, leaving 14 bases between them. CDR1 and CDR2 (germline): MDHEN, SYDVKM. CDR3 amino acids: CASSPVSEFYEQYF. CDR3 sequence (DNA): TGTGCCAGCAGTCCCGTGAGCGAGTTCTACGAGCAGTACTTC.

The chain combines TRBV27 with TRBJ1-1; D is possibly TRBD1 (5 bases). The V and J ends lost 3 bases and 2 bases respectively, with 7 bases between them. CDR3 length: 13 residues. From germline, CDR1 is MNHEY and CDR2 SMNVEV (reference sequence). The CDR3, as DNA: TGTGCCAGCAGTTTGACAGAAAACACTGAAGCTTTCTTT. Its protein product is CASSLTENTEAFF.

The rearrangement links TRBV29-1 to TRBJ2-7; 9 nucleotides agree with TRBD2. Germline loops: CDR1 SQVTM, CDR2 ANQGSEA. Trimming cost V 3 bases and J 2 bases; bases outside gene matches: 2. This CDR3 region has 13 residues. The CDR3 loop is CSVDSGGTYEQYF. CDR3 coding DNA: TGCAGCGTTGATAGCGGGGGAACCTACGAGCAGTACTTC.

The chain couples TRBV6-5 to TRBJ2-3, with a possible D match to TRBD2 (5 bases). There are 14 residues in the CDR3. The germline gives CDR1 MNHEY, CDR2 SVGAGI. The V end lost 5 bases, the J end lost 6 bases, and 15 bases lay between the germline ends. CDR3 amino acids: CASSQLTRPDTQYF. CDR3 nucleotide sequence: TGTGCCAGCAGTCAACTAACTAGACCGGATACGCAGTATTTT.

The chain has TRBV11-1 and TRBJ2-7, with D possibly called TRBD1 or TRBD2 (6 bases each). Trimming took 5 bases from V and 5 from J, leaving 22 bases between them. This CDR3 is 16 amino acids long. CDR1 and CDR2 from the germline V gene are SGHAT and FQDESV (reference sequence). The DNA for the CDR3 is TGTGCCAGCAGCCTTGGGGGAGGAGTCTCAGGGGACGAGCAGTACTTC. It is translated as CASSLGGGVSGDEQYF.

The rearrangement links TRBV7-6 to TRBJ2-1; no clear D. CDR3 length: 13 amino acids. V lost 1 base and J 5 bases, leaving 6 bases between the germline ends. Germline V gene data show CDR1 as SGHVS and CDR2 as FNYEAQ. The CDR3 loop reads CASSLVPHNEQFF. The CDR3 nucleotides read TGTGCCAGCAGCTTAGTTCCTCACAATGAGCAGTTCTTC.

The chain combines TRBV30 with TRBJ2-1; TRBD2 might be the D (5 bases). Germline V CDR1 and CDR2: GTSNPN, SVGIG (reference sequence). V was cut by 5 bases and J by 2 bases, with 13 bases left in between. CDR3 size: 14 residues. The CDR3 DNA follows: TGTGCCTGGGATGAGGGAATGGCCTACAATGAGCAGTTCTTC. As protein: CAWDEGMAYNEQFF. The full variable domain, in which reference TRBV30 and TRBJ2-1 provide the parts outside the CDR3, is SQTIHQWPATLVQPVGSPLSLECTVEGTSNPNLYWYRQAAGRGLQLLFYSVGIGQISSEVPQNLSASRPQDRQFILSSKKLLLSDSGFYLCAWDEGMAYNEQFFGPGTRLTVL.

This clone came up once. The chain's CDR3 is CASSPRGGRGELFF. DNA of the CDR3: TGTGCCAGCAGTCCTCGGGGAGGGCGGGGAGAACTGTTTTTT. This rearrangement joins TRBV27 to TRBJ1-4; D remains unclear. V lost 5 bases, J lost 12 bases, and 19 bases lay in between. The CDR3 is made up of 14 amino acids. Germline CDR1 reads MNHEY; CDR2 reads SMNVEV (reference sequence).